The 9 T cell receptor beta chains below all came from one sample that was sequenced in a study of CD8+CD57+ T cells in acquired aplastic anemia. Genomic DNA constituted the template upon which TCR beta VDJ and CDR3 profiling was performed. TCRdb fed the reads into MiXCR, producing one record per CDR3 protein. Of roughly 180,000 distinct CDR3 sequences listed, under 55% are singletons. Sequencing used sorted CD4+, CD8+, or CD8+CD57+ T cells (not recorded which) from PBMCs. Every receptor here comes from a human donor in good health.

This clonotype has a count of ten or more. The rearrangement links TRBV24-1 to TRBJ1-2; TRBD1 agrees at 7 bases. With 3 bases clipped from V and 4 bases from J, the junction kept 7 bases outside the gene matches. Per the germline V gene, CDR1 is KGHDR and CDR2 is SFDVKD. The CDR3 has 15 residues. The CDR3 protein is CATSDRQGDGYGYTF. As DNA, the CDR3 is TGTGCCACCAGTGATCGACAGGGCGACGGCTATGGCTACACCTTC.

The rearrangement links TRBV10-2 to TRBJ2-7; D uncertain. V lost 0 bases to trimming and J lost 0 bases, with 12 bases between them. The CDR3 runs 16 residues. Germline V gene sequence: CDR1 WSHSY, CDR2 SAAADI. CDR3 in DNA: TGCGCCAGCAGTGAGTCCACACAGCTATCCTCCTACGAGCAGTACTTC. Translating gives CASSESTQLSSYEQYF.

This clonotype has a single count. Being one base from a much bigger clone, this may be a read error. The genes are TRBV5-1 and TRBJ2-7; 10 bases line up with TRBD2. The CDR3 length is 15 residues. CDR1 is SGHRS and CDR2 is YFSETQ in the germline V gene. CDR3 region: CASIASGSFSSEQYF. The CDR3 DNA reads as TGCGCCAGCATCGCTAGCGGGAGTTTTTCCTCCGAGCAGTACTTC.

As for this clonotype: A single base separates this from a much larger clone, so it may be a read error. The genes are TRBV6-5 and TRBJ1-2; tentatively, D is TRBD1 (5 bases). The CDR3 has 13 amino acids. Germline lookup yields CDR1 MNHEY and CDR2 SVGAGI. For the CDR3, the DNA is TGTGCCAGCAGTTACGCGCGGGACTCGGGCTACGCCTTC. This encodes CASSYARDSGYAF.

A few counts support this clonotype. The V call is TRBV28, the J call TRBJ1-1, with TRBD1 identical over 7 bases. The germline V gene encodes CDR1 MDHEN and CDR2 SYDVKM. After removal of 8 bases from V and 4 bases from J, the junction contained 13 bases not matched to a gene. The CDR3 runs to 15 residues. The CDR3 is CASPISGQAPTEAFF. The CDR3 DNA is TGTGCCAGCCCAATTAGTGGACAGGCCCCCACTGAAGCTTTCTTT.

This clonotype was seen ten or more times. V gene TRBV20-1 combines with J gene TRBJ1-5; 7 bases align to TRBD1. The CDR3 totals 13 residues. Germline V CDR1 and CDR2: DFQATT, SNEGSKA (reference sequence). V lost 6 bases, J lost 7 bases, and 9 bases stayed unmatched. The CDR3 sequence: CSAKRGGVQPQHF. In nucleotides, the CDR3 is TGCAGTGCCAAACGAGGGGGCGTCCAGCCCCAGCATTTT.

The chain recombines TRBV24-1 with TRBJ2-7; D unresolved. The ends were cut back, 5 bases at V and 3 bases at J, with 7 bases in the middle. The CDR3 sequence is 12 residues long. Germline CDR1 is KGHDR and CDR2 is SFDVKD. The CDR3 DNA follows: TGTGCCACCAGTGCTACCGTCTACGAGCAGTACTTC. The encoded protein is CATSATVYEQYF.

The V and J genes are TRBV7-3 and TRBJ1-1, with TRBD1 as a possible D gene (5 bases). Per germline, CDR1 SGHTA and CDR2 FQGTGA. Trimming pared 5 bases from V and 4 bases from J, leaving 14 bases between. The CDR3 consists of 14 residues. CDR3 DNA: TGTGCCAGCAGCCCGCGGGGGGGGAGCACTGAAGCTTTCTTT. This gives the protein CASSPRGGSTEAFF.

This clonotype was seen once. The chain joins TRBV5-1 to TRBJ2-7, with D possibly being TRBD1 (6 bases). The V end was cut by 3 bases, the J end by 0 bases, with 10 bases between. The CDR3 is 14 residues long. Per the germline V gene, CDR1 is SGHRS and CDR2 is YFSETQ. CDR3 region: CASSSDSFSYEQYF. In nucleotides, the CDR3 is TGCGCCAGCAGCTCGGACAGCTTCTCCTACGAGCAGTACTTC.